A single T cell receptor beta chain is shown here with its context. Antigen: not known. TCRdb's copy holds only in-frame clones and misses some; the assay was immunoSEQ multiplex PCR. Of 15,000 or so clones listed, 75% to 90% are singletons. The CDR3 length is 15 residues. CDR1 and CDR2 (germline): SGHDT, YYEEEE. Trimming cost V 5 bases and J 7 bases; bases outside gene matches: 7. The data stem from a study of immune evolution from preneoplasia to lung adenocarcinoma. The wider study: HLA loss of heterozygosity: 6% to 7.5% AIS, under 19% MIA, around 35% ADC, none AAH. General study findings and limits: Later-stage lesions seemingly showed higher T cell density and diversity than normal lung. Top clone frequencies peaked in normal lung, apparently declining through invasive adenocarcinoma.

Patient tissue came from resections in Japan or China, 2014–2017. This chain joins TRBV5-6 and TRBJ2-7; 15 nucleotides agree with TRBD2. The receptor's source is a person aged 65 to 85 with invasive lung adenocarcinoma. The sample comprised FFPE invasive lung adenocarcinoma tissue. CDR3 nucleotide sequence: TGTGCCAGCAGGCTTGGACTAGCGGGAGGGCAGGAGCAGTACTTC. Translation: CASRLGLAGGQEQYF. The whole variable domain, remainder taken from reference TRBV5-6 and TRBJ2-7, is DAGVTQSPTHLIKTRGQQVTLRCSPKSGHDTVSWYQQALGQGPQFIFQYYEEEERQRGNFPDRFSGHQFPNYSSELNVNALLLGDSALYLCASRLGLAGGQEQYFGPGTRLTVT.